This T cell receptor (beta chain) is drawn from a study of T-cell reconstitution after alpha-beta-depleted transplantation in children. In this sample, this clonotype turned up many times. A TCRbeta library incorporating unique molecular identifiers was prepared. TCRdb re-called the PCR reads with MiXCR, one entry per CDR3 protein. The data contain about 400,000 distinct CDR3 sequences, roughly 20% of them singletons. The V end was cut by 4 bases, the J end by 2 bases, with 13 bases between. The CDR3 consists of 14 residues. Germline V lookup: CDR1 SGHKS, CDR2 YYEKEE (reference sequence). This TCR derives from a human donor who donated a stem cell graft to a child with acute myeloid leukemia. The V and J genes are TRBV5-5 and TRBJ2-7; D is possibly TRBD2 (6 bases). The sample consisted of PBMCs from the stem cell graft donor, taken from the stem cell graft. The CDR3 protein is CASSPTSTTYEQYF. For the CDR3, the DNA is TGTGCCAGCAGCCCCACTAGCACCACCTACGAGCAGTACTTC.